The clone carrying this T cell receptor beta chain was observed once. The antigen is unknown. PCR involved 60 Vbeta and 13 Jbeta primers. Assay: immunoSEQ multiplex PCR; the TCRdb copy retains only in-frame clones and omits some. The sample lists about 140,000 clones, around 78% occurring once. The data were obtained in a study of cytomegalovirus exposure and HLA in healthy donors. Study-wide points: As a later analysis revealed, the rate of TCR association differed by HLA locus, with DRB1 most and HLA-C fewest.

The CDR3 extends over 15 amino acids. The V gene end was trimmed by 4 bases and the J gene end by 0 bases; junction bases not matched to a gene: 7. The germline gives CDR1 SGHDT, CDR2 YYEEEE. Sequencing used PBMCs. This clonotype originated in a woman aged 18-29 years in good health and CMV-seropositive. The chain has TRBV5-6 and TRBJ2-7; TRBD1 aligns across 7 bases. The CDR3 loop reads CASSPDRAYSYEQYF. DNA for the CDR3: TGTGCCAGCAGCCCTGACAGGGCGTACTCCTACGAGCAGTACTTC.